This passage covers 7 T cell receptor beta chains from one sample sequenced in a study of blood T cell repertoires in COVID-19. TCRdb's copy holds only in-frame clones and misses some; the assay was immunoSEQ multiplex PCR. In the table there are roughly 280,000 clones, roughly 90% of which are singletons. Material for sequencing was peripheral blood. Source of these receptors: a man aged 30 to 39 with active or convalescent COVID-19.

This clone turned up a few times. The J gene is TRBJ2-3, the V gene TRBV5-4; 8 bases are a match to TRBD2. With V trimmed by 0 bases and J by 0 bases, 9 bases remained unmatched. From germline, CDR1 is SGHNT and CDR2 YYREEE (reference sequence). The CDR3 loop spans 18 amino acids. The CDR3 region has the DNA TGTGCCAGCAGCTTGGGGACTAGCCGCCAAGTGAGCACAGATACGCAGTATTTT. This gives the protein CASSLGTSRQVSTDTQYF.

This clone showed up just once. The chain employs TRBV6-5 and TRBJ2-1; D ambiguous. V dropped 0 bases and J dropped 9 bases, with 9 bases sitting between them. This CDR3 comprises 13 residues. Germline assignment: CDR1 MNHEY and CDR2 SVGAGI. DNA of the CDR3: TGTGCCAGCAGTTACTCGAAGAGCCGTGAGCAGTTCTTC. This encodes CASSYSKSREQFF.

This chain uses TRBV4-3 with TRBJ1-2, with 8 bases lining up with TRBD1. The germline V gene encodes CDR1 LGHNA and CDR2 YSLEER. This CDR3 spans 16 amino acids. After removal of 3 bases from V and 8 bases from J, the junction contained 14 bases not matched to a gene. In DNA, the CDR3 is TGCGCCAGCAGCCACATCTTGGACAGGGATCTTCGGGGCTACACCTTC. The encoded protein is CASSHILDRDLRGYTF.

The chain is built from TRBV5-6 and TRBJ1-2; D is uncertain. Germline V gene lookup returns CDR1 SGHDT and CDR2 YYEEEE. The CDR3 runs to 15 residues. Trimming removed 7 bases from V and 2 bases from J, with 18 bases in between. The CDR3 loop reads CASHSDGLVNYGYTF. The CDR3 region has the DNA TGTGCCAGCCATAGCGACGGACTCGTAAACTATGGCTACACCTTC.

J is TRBJ1-2 and V is TRBV15; TRBD1 is a possible D gene (6 bases). The V gene's germline CDR1 is LNHNV and CDR2 YYDKDF (reference sequence). The germline V and J ends were trimmed by 0 bases and 8 bases, with 13 bases remaining between them. This CDR3 spans 14 amino acids. CDR3 region: CATSRDQGRGGYTF. CDR3 coding DNA: TGTGCCACCAGCAGAGATCAGGGGCGAGGAGGCTACACCTTC.

The table lists this clone with a count of one. The V call is TRBV6-5, the J call TRBJ1-3, with D unresolved. The CDR3 consists of 13 residues. In germline, CDR1 is MNHEY, CDR2 SVGAGI. The germline V and J ends were trimmed by 6 bases and 2 bases, with 8 bases remaining between them. CDR3 sequence reads: CASRVAAGNTIYF. In nucleotides, the CDR3 is TGTGCCAGCAGAGTGGCTGCTGGAAACACCATATATTTT.

V is TRBV10-3 and J is TRBJ1-1; 9 nucleotides agree with TRBD1. The V gene's germline CDR1 is ENHRY and CDR2 SYGVKD. Trimming took 3 bases from V and 0 from J; bases not matched to a gene: 5. This CDR3 region has 16 residues. The DNA of the CDR3 is TGTGCCATCAGTGATGGGACAGGGTATTTGAACACTGAAGCTTTCTTT. It is translated as CAISDGTGYLNTEAFF.